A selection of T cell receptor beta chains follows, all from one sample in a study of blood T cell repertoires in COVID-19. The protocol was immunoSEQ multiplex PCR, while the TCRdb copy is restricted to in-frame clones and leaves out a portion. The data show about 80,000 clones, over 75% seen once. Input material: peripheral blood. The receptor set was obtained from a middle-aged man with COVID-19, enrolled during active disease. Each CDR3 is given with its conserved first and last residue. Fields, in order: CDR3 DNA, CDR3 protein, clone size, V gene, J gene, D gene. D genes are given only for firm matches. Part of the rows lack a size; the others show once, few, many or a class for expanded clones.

DNA: TGCGCCAGCAGCCAAGCCCGACTAGCGGGAACCCATGAGCAGTTCTTC; CDR3: CASSQARLAGTHEQFF; size: .; V: TRBV4-1; J: TRBJ2-1; D: TRBD2
DNA: TGTGCCAGCCAAACAGGGGGCGCATCTGGGGCCAACGTCCTGACTTTC; CDR3: CASQTGGASGANVLTF; size: few; V: TRBV18; J: TRBJ2-6; D: TRBD1
DNA: TGTGCCAGCAGCCCGAAGGACTCGCAGGGGGCCTACGAGCAGTACTTC; CDR3: CASSPKDSQGAYEQYF; size: .; V: TRBV5-8; J: TRBJ2-7; D: TRBD1
DNA: TGTGCCAGTAGTGGGTGGACTAGCGGGCACCAAGAGACCCAGTACTTC; CDR3: CASSGWTSGHQETQYF; size: .; V: TRBV19; J: TRBJ2-5; D: TRBD2
DNA: TGTGCCAGCAGGGACCCACGAAAGGGGAATCAGCCCCAGCATTTT; CDR3: CASRDPRKGNQPQHF; size: .; V: TRBV2; J: TRBJ1-5; D: .
DNA: TGCGCCAGCAGTGAGGTTGTCAGCGGGAACATTCAGTACTTC; CDR3: CASSEVVSGNIQYF; size: .; V: TRBV10-1; J: TRBJ2-4; D: .
DNA: TGTGCCTGGAGTGTAGCGGGAGGGATCACCGGGGAGCTGTTTTTT; CDR3: CAWSVAGGITGELFF; size: once; V: TRBV30; J: TRBJ2-2; D: TRBD2
DNA: TGCGCCAGCAGCTTGGCCGTCCAGTCTAATTCACCCCTCCACTTT; CDR3: CASSLAVQSNSPLHF; size: .; V: TRBV5-1; J: TRBJ1-6; D: .
DNA: TGTGCCAGTAGGTGGGACAGGGGGCCTGGGGCCAACGTCCTGACTTTC; CDR3: CASRWDRGPGANVLTF; size: .; V: TRBV19; J: TRBJ2-6; D: TRBD1
DNA: TGTGCCAGCAGTTTACATTTAGGGGGGCCCCAGCATTTT; CDR3: CASSLHLGGPQHF; size: .; V: TRBV28; J: TRBJ1-5; D: .
DNA: TGTGCCAGCAGGACAGCTCCTAGCAATCAGCCCCAGCATTTT; CDR3: CASRTAPSNQPQHF; size: .; V: TRBV6-6; J: TRBJ1-5; D: .
DNA: TGCGCCAGCAGCTCCGCAGGGGGCTACACTGAAGCTTTCTTT; CDR3: CASSSAGGYTEAFF; size: once; V: TRBV5-1; J: TRBJ1-1; D: TRBD1
DNA: TGTGCCAGCAGCCGCGGGGTCCTCTACGAGCAGTACTTC; CDR3: CASSRGVLYEQYF; size: .; V: TRBV3-1/TRBV3-2; J: TRBJ2-7; D: .
DNA: TGTGCCAGCAGTATCGGGGGGTCAAGTCAGCCCCAGCATTTT; CDR3: CASSIGGSSQPQHF; size: .; V: TRBV6-5; J: TRBJ1-5; D: .
DNA: TGTGCCAGTAGTCCAACGACAGGGGGCAATGGCTACACCTTC; CDR3: CASSPTTGGNGYTF; size: .; V: TRBV19; J: TRBJ1-2; D: TRBD1